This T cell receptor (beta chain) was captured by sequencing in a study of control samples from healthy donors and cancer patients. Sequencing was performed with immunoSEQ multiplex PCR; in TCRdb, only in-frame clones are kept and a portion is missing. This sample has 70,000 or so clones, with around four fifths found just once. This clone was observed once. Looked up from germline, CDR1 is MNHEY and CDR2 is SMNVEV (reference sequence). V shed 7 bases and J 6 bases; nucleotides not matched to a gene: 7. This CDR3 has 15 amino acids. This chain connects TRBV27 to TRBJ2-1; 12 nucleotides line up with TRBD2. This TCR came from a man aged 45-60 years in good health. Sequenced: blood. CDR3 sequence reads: CASTPTSGSLNEQFF. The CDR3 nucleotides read TGTGCCAGCACCCCGACTAGCGGGAGTCTCAATGAGCAGTTCTTC.